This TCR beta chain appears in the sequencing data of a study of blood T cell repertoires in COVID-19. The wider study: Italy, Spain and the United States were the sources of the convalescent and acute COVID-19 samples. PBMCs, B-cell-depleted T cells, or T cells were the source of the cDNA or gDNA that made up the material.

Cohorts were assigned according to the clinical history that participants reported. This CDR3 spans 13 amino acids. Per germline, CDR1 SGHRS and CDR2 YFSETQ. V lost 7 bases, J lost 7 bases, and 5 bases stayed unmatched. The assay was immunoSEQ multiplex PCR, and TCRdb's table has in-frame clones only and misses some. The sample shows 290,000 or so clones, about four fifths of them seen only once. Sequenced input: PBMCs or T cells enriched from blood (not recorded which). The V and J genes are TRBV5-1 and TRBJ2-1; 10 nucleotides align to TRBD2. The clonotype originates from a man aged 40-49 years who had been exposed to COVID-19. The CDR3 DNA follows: TGCGCCAGCGGAAATAGCGGGAGGAATGAGCAGTTCTTC. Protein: CASGNSGRNEQFF.